This T cell receptor (beta chain) emerged from a study of blood T cell repertoires in COVID-19. Study-wide background: Nucleic acid was either cDNA or gDNA, and it came from T cells, B-cell-depleted T cells, or PBMCs.

In the original processing: Using reference gene primer amplification, nucleated cell counts were estimated. Using immunoSEQ multiplex PCR, the repertoire was profiled, and TCRdb retains in-frame clones only, with some absent. V and J calls and clone size come straight from that table; D and trimming were deduced from the DNA. The profile shows 80,000 or so clones, about 80% of them singletons. The table lists this clone with a few counts. This sequence originates from a woman between 65 and 79 years old with acute or convalescent COVID-19. The sample comprised peripheral blood.

CDR3 bases: TGTGCCAGCAATGACAGGGGAATATACAATGAGCAGTTCTTC. It yields the protein CASNDRGIYNEQFF. The rearrangement uses TRBV6-6 and TRBJ2-1; 8 positions match TRBD1. This CDR3 region has 14 residues. After removal of 7 bases from V and 4 bases from J, the junction contained 6 bases not matched to a gene. Germline V lookup: CDR1 MNHNY, CDR2 SVGAGI (reference sequence).